These T cell receptor beta chains were read from a single sample in a study of radiotherapy plus CTLA-4 blockade in lung cancer. Libraries were prepared by immunoSEQ multiplex PCR; TCRdb keeps only in-frame clonotypes and omits some of them. The sample consists of about 28,000 clones, 70% to 80% of them appearing once. Source: peripheral blood, taken from a patient treated with radiotherapy plus ipilimumab. The origin of the receptors is a human donor with non-small cell lung cancer who had stable disease on radiotherapy plus ipilimumab. Both conserved end residues are part of each CDR3. Each record gives: CDR3 protein, CDR3 DNA, J gene, D gene, clone size, V gene. A D gene is named only where the DNA matches it firmly. For some rows the clone size is stated as once, few or many, or as a class when expanded; others skip it.

CDR3aa: CASSQDLGDRGPHSGANVLTF; CDR3nt: TGCGCCAGCAGCCAAGATTTAGGGGACAGGGGACCTCACTCTGGGGCCAACGTCCTGACTTTC; j_gene: TRBJ2-6; d_gene: TRBD1; abundance: -; v_gene: TRBV4-3
CDR3aa: CASSPRGTGSYGYTF; CDR3nt: TGTGCCAGCAGCCCTCGAGGGACAGGATCCTATGGCTACACCTTC; j_gene: TRBJ1-2; d_gene: TRBD1; abundance: -; v_gene: TRBV28
CDR3aa: CASRGGGWAEAFF; CDR3nt: TGTGCCAGCAGAGGAGGGGGCTGGGCTGAAGCTTTCTTT; j_gene: TRBJ1-1; d_gene: TRBD1; abundance: -; v_gene: TRBV2
CDR3aa: CASSLGDTGYYEQYF; CDR3nt: TGTGCCAGCAGCTTAGGGGACACAGGGTATTACGAGCAGTACTTC; j_gene: TRBJ2-7; d_gene: -; abundance: -; v_gene: TRBV7-9
CDR3aa: CASSAQGRGYTF; CDR3nt: TGTGCCAGCAGTGCCCAGGGCCGAGGCTACACCTTC; j_gene: TRBJ1-2; d_gene: -; abundance: -; v_gene: TRBV6-1
CDR3aa: CASSRQGNTEAFF; CDR3nt: TGTGCCAGCAGCCGACAGGGGAACACTGAAGCTTTCTTT; j_gene: TRBJ1-1; d_gene: TRBD1; abundance: -; v_gene: TRBV5-5
CDR3aa: CASSLGQSATNEKLFF; CDR3nt: TGTGCCAGCAGCCTGGGACAGAGTGCAACTAATGAAAAACTGTTTTTT; j_gene: TRBJ1-4; d_gene: TRBD1; abundance: few; v_gene: TRBV5-8
CDR3aa: CATSRRTGREDGYTF; CDR3nt: TGTGCCACCAGCAGGCGGACAGGGAGGGAAGATGGCTACACCTTC; j_gene: TRBJ1-2; d_gene: TRBD1; abundance: -; v_gene: TRBV15
CDR3aa: CASSPGTSGQETQYF; CDR3nt: TGCGCCAGCAGCCCCGGGACTAGCGGGCAAGAGACCCAGTACTTC; j_gene: TRBJ2-5; d_gene: TRBD2; abundance: -; v_gene: TRBV5-1
CDR3aa: CASSLGYQPQHF; CDR3nt: TGTGCCAGCAGCTTGGGGTATCAGCCCCAGCATTTT; j_gene: TRBJ1-5; d_gene: -; abundance: -; v_gene: TRBV5-6
CDR3aa: CAMKSNEKLFF; CDR3nt: TGTGCCATGAAGTCTAATGAAAAACTGTTTTTT; j_gene: TRBJ1-4; d_gene: -; abundance: -; v_gene: TRBV25-1
CDR3aa: CASSLAIRATNTGELFF; CDR3nt: TGTGCCAGCAGCTTGGCCATCCGGGCCACGAACACCGGGGAGCTGTTTTTT; j_gene: TRBJ2-2; d_gene: -; abundance: -; v_gene: TRBV5-5
CDR3aa: CASSYVGLEETQYF; CDR3nt: TGTGCCAGCAGTTACGTCGGACTAGAAGAGACCCAGTACTTC; j_gene: TRBJ2-5; d_gene: TRBD2; abundance: -; v_gene: TRBV27
CDR3aa: CASSLYTEAFF; CDR3nt: TGCGCCAGCAGCCTTTACACTGAAGCTTTCTTT; j_gene: TRBJ1-1; d_gene: -; abundance: -; v_gene: TRBV5-1
CDR3aa: CASSSYRDGDGYTF; CDR3nt: TGTGCCAGCAGTTCCTACAGGGACGGGGATGGCTACACCTTC; j_gene: TRBJ1-2; d_gene: -; abundance: -; v_gene: TRBV27
CDR3aa: CASSLQGGSNQPQHF; CDR3nt: TGTGCCAGCAGCCTACAGGGTGGGAGCAATCAGCCCCAGCATTTT; j_gene: TRBJ1-5; d_gene: -; abundance: -; v_gene: TRBV7-3
CDR3aa: CASSSLQGRGEQFF; CDR3nt: TGTGCCAGCAGCTCCTTACAGGGGCGGGGTGAGCAGTTCTTC; j_gene: TRBJ2-1; d_gene: -; abundance: -; v_gene: TRBV11-3
CDR3aa: CASSSGWDTEAFF; CDR3nt: TGCGCCAGCAGTTCCGGGTGGGACACTGAAGCTTTCTTT; j_gene: TRBJ1-1; d_gene: -; abundance: few; v_gene: TRBV10-1
CDR3aa: CAWSRQGGHQPQHF; CDR3nt: TGTGCCTGGAGTAGACAGGGGGGACATCAGCCCCAGCATTTT; j_gene: TRBJ1-5; d_gene: TRBD1; abundance: -; v_gene: TRBV30
CDR3aa: CASSVGGDSYNQPQHF; CDR3nt: TGTGCCAGCAGCGTAGGAGGGGACAGCTACAATCAGCCCCAGCATTTT; j_gene: TRBJ1-5; d_gene: TRBD1; abundance: -; v_gene: TRBV9
CDR3aa: CASSAPGSTDGELFF; CDR3nt: TGTGCCAGCAGCGCCCCCGGGAGCACGGACGGGGAGCTGTTTTTT; j_gene: TRBJ2-2; d_gene: -; abundance: -; v_gene: TRBV9
CDR3aa: CSVEQQRGRGGYTF; CDR3nt: TGCAGCGTTGAACAACAGAGGGGGCGCGGTGGCTACACCTTC; j_gene: TRBJ1-2; d_gene: TRBD1; abundance: -; v_gene: TRBV29-1
CDR3aa: CASSLTIHTGNTIYF; CDR3nt: TGTGCCAGCAGCCTAACTATTCATACTGGAAACACCATATATTTT; j_gene: TRBJ1-3; d_gene: -; abundance: -; v_gene: TRBV28
CDR3aa: CASSFGDNEQFF; CDR3nt: TGTGCCAGCAGCTTCGGAGACAATGAGCAGTTCTTC; j_gene: TRBJ2-1; d_gene: -; abundance: -; v_gene: TRBV7-2
CDR3aa: CASSTTGTAYTDTQYF; CDR3nt: TGTGCCAGCAGCACGACCGGGACGGCCTACACAGATACGCAGTATTTT; j_gene: TRBJ2-3; d_gene: -; abundance: -; v_gene: TRBV9
CDR3aa: CASSRDRGEKLFF; CDR3nt: TGTGCCAGCAGCCGGGACAGGGGCGAAAAACTGTTTTTT; j_gene: TRBJ1-4; d_gene: TRBD1; abundance: -; v_gene: TRBV16
CDR3aa: CSVVVDSVNTEAFF; CDR3nt: TGCAGCGTTGTAGTGGATTCGGTGAACACTGAAGCTTTCTTT; j_gene: TRBJ1-1; d_gene: -; abundance: -; v_gene: TRBV29-1
CDR3aa: CASSQDRLAGDYNEQFF; CDR3nt: TGCGCCAGCAGCCAAGATCGTCTAGCGGGGGACTACAATGAGCAGTTCTTC; j_gene: TRBJ2-1; d_gene: TRBD2; abundance: few; v_gene: TRBV4-3
CDR3aa: CASKVDRGNSPLHF; CDR3nt: TGTGCCAGTAAGGTCGACAGGGGGAATTCACCCCTCCACTTT; j_gene: TRBJ1-6; d_gene: TRBD1; abundance: -; v_gene: TRBV19
CDR3aa: CASSPVGGGAIETQYF; CDR3nt: TGCGCCAGCAGCCCCGTCGGCGGGGGGGCAATAGAGACCCAGTACTTC; j_gene: TRBJ2-5; d_gene: TRBD2; abundance: -; v_gene: TRBV5-1
CDR3aa: CALSADYGYTF; CDR3nt: TGTGCGTTATCAGCGGACTATGGCTACACCTTC; j_gene: TRBJ1-2; d_gene: -; abundance: once; v_gene: TRBV30
CDR3aa: CASSYDTARQETQYF; CDR3nt: TGTGCCAGCAGCTACGATACAGCGCGCCAAGAGACCCAGTACTTC; j_gene: TRBJ2-5; d_gene: -; abundance: few; v_gene: TRBV5-4
CDR3aa: CASSEAGTYGYTF; CDR3nt: TGTGCCAGCAGTGAGGCGGGAACCTATGGCTACACCTTC; j_gene: TRBJ1-2; d_gene: -; abundance: once; v_gene: TRBV6-1
CDR3aa: CASSFPAGRDTEAFF; CDR3nt: TGTGCCAGCAGCTTCCCGGCAGGGAGGGACACTGAAGCTTTCTTT; j_gene: TRBJ1-1; d_gene: -; abundance: -; v_gene: TRBV7-9
CDR3aa: CSVRTGDTQYF; CDR3nt: TGCAGCGTTCGGACGGGAGATACGCAGTATTTT; j_gene: TRBJ2-3; d_gene: -; abundance: -; v_gene: TRBV29-1
CDR3aa: CSVEGEGKKLFF; CDR3nt: TGCAGCGTTGAGGGGGAAGGAAAAAAACTGTTTTTT; j_gene: TRBJ1-4; d_gene: -; abundance: -; v_gene: TRBV29-1
CDR3aa: CASSINGGTGLYNEQFF; CDR3nt: TGTGCCAGTAGTATCAATGGTGGGACAGGCCTCTACAATGAGCAGTTCTTC; j_gene: TRBJ2-1; d_gene: TRBD1; abundance: -; v_gene: TRBV19